The 5 T cell receptor beta chains below all came from one sample that was sequenced in a study of PD-L1 blockade in urothelial cancer. Time point here: pretreatment peripheral blood. The table came from immunoSEQ multiplex PCR; TCRdb's copy has only in-frame clones and leaves some out. The data contain about 74,000 clones, 90% of them singletons. This specimen consisted of PBMCs, obtained around atezolizumab (anti-PD-L1) treatment. Receptors originate from a man in his 70s with urothelial cancer.

This chain joins TRBV29-1 and TRBJ2-7, with 7 positions matching TRBD1. CDR3 length equals 13 residues. Trimming removed 1 base from V and 3 bases from J; junction bases left unmatched: 3. CDR1 and CDR2 (germline): SQVTM, ANQGSEA. CDR3 DNA sequence: TGCAGCGTTGAAGGGGCAGGGGGCTACGAGCAGTACTTC. Its protein is CSVEGAGGYEQYF.

This chain connects TRBV5-1 to TRBJ1-2; 8 bases agree with TRBD1. CDR1 is SGHRS and CDR2 is YFSETQ in the germline V gene. The CDR3 spans 14 residues. Trimming at V came to 0 bases and at J to 4 bases, leaving 2 bases not matched to a gene. CDR3 nucleotide sequence: TGCGCCAGCAGCTTGGAGGGACAGGCCTATGGCTACACCTTC. Residues: CASSLEGQAYGYTF.

The V gene is TRBV27, the J gene TRBJ2-3; TRBD1 matches at 7 bases. V gave up 5 bases and J gave up 6 bases; unmatched junction bases: 14. Germline-derived CDR1 and CDR2 are MNHEY and SMNVEV (reference sequence). This CDR3 has 16 residues. CDR3 nucleotide sequence: TGTGCCAGCAGTCCCCCGGGACAGCTAGCATACGATACGCAGTATTTT. It translates to CASSPPGQLAYDTQYF.

The chain has TRBV5-1 and TRBJ1-4; TRBD1 agrees at 7 bases. CDR1 and CDR2 (germline): SGHRS, YFSETQ. The CDR3 covers 14 residues. J lost 5 bases, V lost 3 bases, and 4 bases had no gene match. The CDR3 coding sequence is TGCGCCAGCAGCTCGGGACAGCTCAATGAAAAACTGTTTTTT. Protein product: CASSSGQLNEKLFF.

The rearrangement joins TRBV28 to TRBJ2-3; D possibly corresponds to TRBD2 (6 bases). Germline V lookup: CDR1 MDHEN, CDR2 SYDVKM. The CDR3 has 14 amino acids. Trimming cost V 7 bases and J 2 bases, with 13 bases left between them. The CDR3: CASTGLRSTDTQYF. CDR3 bases: TGTGCCAGCACGGGACTTCGGTCCACAGATACGCAGTATTTT.